The 20 T cell receptor beta chains reported below all come from one sample, sequenced in a study of PD-1 blockade in mismatch repair-deficient tumors. Produced via immunoSEQ multiplex PCR; TCRdb's table is partial and in-frame only. The sample shows around 33,000 clones, more than 70% of them seen only once. Here the sequenced sample was PBMCs, taken roughly 6 weeks after starting pembrolizumab. The receptors originated from an adult with mismatch repair-deficient cancer.

The chain links TRBV6-5 to TRBJ1-2; 9 nucleotides match TRBD1. V lost 6 bases and J lost 4; bases outside the gene matches: 9. Germline V CDR1 and CDR2: MNHEY, SVGAGI. This CDR3 region has 15 residues. The CDR3 sequence: CASRRGTGIGYGYTF. The CDR3 DNA reads as TGTGCCAGCAGACGAGGGACAGGGATTGGCTATGGCTACACCTTC.

The J gene is TRBJ2-1, the V gene TRBV7-3; 8 bases match TRBD1. Germline CDR1 SGHTA, CDR2 FQGTGA. There are 14 residues in the CDR3. V gave up 3 bases and J gave up 3 bases; unmatched junction bases: 1. The CDR3 protein is CASSFRGHYNEQFF. The CDR3 DNA reads TGTGCCAGCAGCTTCAGGGGGCACTACAATGAGCAGTTCTTC.

This clone was observed a few times. This chain connects TRBV11-3 to TRBJ2-1; D call uncertain. Germline V gene data show CDR1 as SGHNT and CDR2 as YENEEA. V was cut by 0 bases and J by 4 bases, with 4 bases left in between. The CDR3 consists of 13 residues. The CDR3 reads CASSLELYNEQFF. The CDR3 bases are TGTGCCAGCAGCTTAGAACTGTACAATGAGCAGTTCTTC.

The V call is TRBV9, the J call TRBJ1-1, with 9 bases that match TRBD1. The germline V gene encodes CDR1 SGDLS and CDR2 YYNGEE. This CDR3 has 15 residues. Trimming at V came to 1 base and at J to 2 bases, leaving 3 bases not matched to a gene. The CDR3 DNA reads TGTGCCAGCAGCGTAAGGACAGGGGCCAACACTGAAGCTTTCTTT. This translates into CASSVRTGANTEAFF.

V and J are TRBV5-1 and TRBJ2-1, with a weak D call TRBD1 (6 bases). The CDR3 spans 15 residues. V lost 4 bases, J lost 5 bases, and 16 bases lay in between. The germline gives CDR1 SGHRS, CDR2 YFSETQ. In DNA, the CDR3 is TGCGCCAGCAGCCCCTCGGCAGGGGCCCACAATGAGCAGTTCTTC. Translation gives CASSPSAGAHNEQFF.

J is TRBJ2-7 and V is TRBV18; a weak D match, TRBD2 (5 bases). V was shortened by 4 bases and J by 0 bases, with 16 bases between the two germline ends. CDR1 and CDR2 from the germline V gene are KGHSH and LQKENI. This CDR3 comprises 16 residues. The CDR3 loop reads CASSLPPGLSSYEQYF. The CDR3 nucleotides read TGTGCCAGCTCACTACCTCCAGGACTGAGCTCCTACGAGCAGTACTTC.

The V call is TRBV5-1, the J call TRBJ1-6; the D is unclear. This CDR3 spans 15 amino acids. V lost 4 bases and J 7 bases, leaving 15 bases between the germline ends. Germline CDR1 reads SGHRS; CDR2 reads YFSETQ. CDR3: CASSVPVVRNSPLHF. CDR3 nucleotide sequence: TGCGCCAGCAGCGTCCCGGTAGTACGCAATTCACCCCTCCACTTT.

The CDR3 here is CASSLLGSYYGYTF. In DNA, the CDR3 is TGTGCCAGCAGTTTACTGGGCTCCTACTATGGCTACACCTTC. The chain recombines TRBV28 with TRBJ1-2; D not certain. Germline lookup yields CDR1 MDHEN and CDR2 SYDVKM. The CDR3 has 14 amino acids. V lost 2 bases and J lost 3, with 10 bases in between.

J is TRBJ2-7 and V is TRBV11-2; 9 bases align to TRBD2. Germline CDR1 is SGHAT and CDR2 is FQNNGV. The CDR3 is made up of 14 amino acids. With V trimmed by 2 bases and J by 3 bases, 2 bases remained unmatched. Here the CDR3 reads CASSLLAGLYEQYF. The CDR3 DNA is TGTGCCAGCAGCTTACTAGCGGGACTCTACGAGCAGTACTTC.

This clone was counted once. The chain employs TRBV27 and TRBJ2-1, with 9 bases aligning to TRBD2. Per germline, CDR1 MNHEY and CDR2 SMNVEV (reference sequence). With V trimmed by 1 base and J by 6 bases, 7 bases remained unmatched. This CDR3 is 16 amino acids long. CDR3 region: CASSLLSAGGINEQFF. CDR3 bases: TGTGCCAGCAGTTTATTATCAGCGGGAGGTATCAATGAGCAGTTCTTC.

The chain carries TRBV28 and TRBJ1-2, with D possibly TRBD1 on 6 matching bases. Germline V gene sequence: CDR1 MDHEN, CDR2 SYDVKM. There are 15 residues in the CDR3. V lost 5 bases to trimming and J lost 2 bases, with 15 bases between them. CDR3: CASSNTGTPNYGYTF. The CDR3 DNA follows: TGTGCCAGCAGTAATACCGGGACACCGAACTATGGCTACACCTTC.

CDR3 nucleotides: TGTGCCAGCAGTCCTTTAGCGGGAGGCACGGGCGAGCAGTACTTC. Translation gives CASSPLAGGTGEQYF. The J gene is TRBJ2-5, the V gene TRBV27, with TRBD2 matching over 10 bases. The J call may be incorrect, as the DNA end agrees better with TRBJ2-7. Germline CDR1 and CDR2: MNHEY and SMNVEV (reference sequence). The CDR3 has 15 residues.

V gene TRBV9 combines with J gene TRBJ2-7; 7 bases are a match to TRBD1. V shed 0 bases and J 4 bases; nucleotides not matched to a gene: 7. This CDR3 has 15 amino acids. The germline V gene encodes CDR1 SGDLS and CDR2 YYNGEE. This CDR3 is CASSVGGGMVYEQYF. The DNA of the CDR3 is TGTGCCAGCAGCGTAGGAGGGGGCATGGTGTACGAGCAGTACTTC.

This clone came up a few times. The CDR3 does not end in the conserved phenylalanine or tryptophan, so this is likely a read error. The DNA is omitted, as the CDR3 cannot be located on it reliably, and the CDR3 follows TCRdb's listing. CDR3 region: CASRPPAKGDV. The genes are TRBV19 and TRBJ1-2; whether TRBD1, the table's D call, matches the DNA was not checked. Germline V gene sequence: CDR1 LNHDA, CDR2 SQIVND (reference sequence). The CDR3 adds up to 11 amino acids, both ends counted.

This clone was found a few times. The chain has TRBV7-6 and TRBJ2-5; 7 bases agree with TRBD1. The CDR3 spans 16 residues. J was trimmed by 9 bases and V by 1 base; bases with no gene match: 14. Germline CDR1 and CDR2: SGHVS and FNYEAQ. CDR3 nucleotide sequence: TGTGCCAGCAGCTTAGAGGGACAGACGTCTTGGTTTTCCCAGTACTTC. It codes for CASSLEGQTSWFSQYF.

This sequence joins TRBV29-1 and TRBJ2-5; no reliable D call. Germline CDR1 is SQVTM and CDR2 is ANQGSEA. V was clipped by 4 bases and J by 4 bases, with 16 bases between them. The CDR3 is 14 amino acids. CDR3 nucleotides: TGCAGCGTTGTTTTTCGTGGCTTTCCAGAGACCCAGTACTTC. Translating gives CSVVFRGFPETQYF.

J is TRBJ2-1 and V is TRBV27; no definite D call. The germline V gene has CDR1 MNHEY and CDR2 SMNVEV (reference sequence). The CDR3 contains 14 residues. Trimming took off 6 bases at V and 5 bases at J, with 14 bases between the two ends. The CDR3 sequence is CASRITSAHNEQFF. In DNA, the CDR3 is TGTGCCAGCAGAATTACGAGCGCACACAATGAGCAGTTCTTC.

This clone appeared a few times. This chain uses TRBV2 with TRBJ2-7; 7 bases map to TRBD2. Trimming at V came to 2 bases and at J to 2 bases, leaving 6 bases not matched to a gene. Germline CDR1 is SNHLY and CDR2 is FYNNEI. The CDR3 contains 15 residues. The CDR3 region is CASSEFGGGAYEQYF. In DNA form, the CDR3 reads TGTGCCAGCAGTGAATTTGGCGGGGGAGCCTACGAGCAGTACTTC.

This clone was detected only a few times. This rearrangement joins TRBV19 to TRBJ2-7, with D maybe TRBD2 (6 bases). V lost 0 bases and J lost 2, with 11 bases in between. Germline V CDR1 and CDR2: LNHDA, SQIVND (reference sequence). This CDR3 has 15 amino acids. CDR3 sequence (DNA): TGTGCCAGTAGTATAGAGGGGACTGTCACCTACGAGCAGTACTTC. Translated, it gives CASSIEGTVTYEQYF.

This clone was detected only a few times. V and J are TRBV5-4 and TRBJ2-7; no reliable D call. The germline V gene has CDR1 SGHNT and CDR2 YYREEE (reference sequence). Trimming shortened V by 2 bases and J by 0 bases, and 15 bases separated the two germline ends. The CDR3 length is 16 residues. In DNA, the CDR3 is TGTGCCAGCAGCTTTGAAGACCCTAGGAGCTCCTACGAGCAGTACTTC. The encoded protein is CASSFEDPRSSYEQYF.